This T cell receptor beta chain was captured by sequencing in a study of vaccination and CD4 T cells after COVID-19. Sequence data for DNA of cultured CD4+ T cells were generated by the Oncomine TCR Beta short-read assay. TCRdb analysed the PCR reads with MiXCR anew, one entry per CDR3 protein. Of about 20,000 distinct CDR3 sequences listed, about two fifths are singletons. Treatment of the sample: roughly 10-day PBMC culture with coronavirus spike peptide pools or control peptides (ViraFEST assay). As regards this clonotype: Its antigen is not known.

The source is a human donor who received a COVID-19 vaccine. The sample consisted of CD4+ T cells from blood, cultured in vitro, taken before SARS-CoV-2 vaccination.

In DNA, the CDR3 is TGTGCCAGCAGCTTAGATAATACAGCCACAGATACGCAGTATTTT. It encodes CASSLDNTATDTQYF. The rearrangement links TRBV11-3 to TRBJ2-3; D not resolved. CDR1 and CDR2 (germline): SGHNT, YENEEA. V was cut by 0 bases and J by 2 bases, with 9 bases left in between. The CDR3 covers 15 residues. The variable domain in full, with the rest retrieved from reference TRBV11-3 and TRBJ2-3, is EAGVVQSPRYKIIEKKQPVAFWCNPISGHNTLYWYLQNLGQGPELLIRYENEEAVDDSQLPKDRFSAERLKGVDSTLKIQPAELGDSAVYLCASSLDNTATDTQYFGPGTRLTVL.